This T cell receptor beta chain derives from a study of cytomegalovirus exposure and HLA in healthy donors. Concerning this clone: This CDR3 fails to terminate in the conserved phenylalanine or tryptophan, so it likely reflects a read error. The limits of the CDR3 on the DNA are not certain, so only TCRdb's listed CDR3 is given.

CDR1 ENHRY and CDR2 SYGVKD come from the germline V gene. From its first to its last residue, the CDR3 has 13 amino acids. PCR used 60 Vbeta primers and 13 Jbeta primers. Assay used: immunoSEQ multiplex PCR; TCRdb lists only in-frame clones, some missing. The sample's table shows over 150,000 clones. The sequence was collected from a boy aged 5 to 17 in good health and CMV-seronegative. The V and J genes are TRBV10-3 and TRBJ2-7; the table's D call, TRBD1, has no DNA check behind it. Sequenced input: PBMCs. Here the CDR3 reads CAISESPGQVYLI.